A selection of T cell receptor beta chains follows, all from one sample in a study of T cells in Graves' hyperthyroidism and ophthalmopathy. From the multiplex PCR reads, TCRdb called clonotypes with MiXCR, one entry per CDR3 protein. The table includes 650,000 to 750,000 distinct CDR3 sequences, around 15% detected once. The source material was blood. These receptors originate from a woman aged 18-35 years with Graves' hyperthyroidism. The CDR3 runs from the conserved cysteine through the conserved F or W. Fields, in order: V gene, clone size, D gene, J gene, CDR3 protein, CDR3 DNA. The D gene is left open where the match is weak. Some rows mark clone size as missing; the rest say once, few, many or name a class of expanded clone.

v_call: TRBV12-3/TRBV12-4; clone_size: few; d_call: TRBD2; j_call: TRBJ2-1; cdr3_aa: CASSFQAGGSSYNEQFF; cdr3_nt: TGTGCCAGCAGTTTCCAAGCGGGAGGTAGCTCCTACAATGAGCAGTTCTTC
v_call: TRBV5-4; clone_size: few; d_call: TRBD2; j_call: TRBJ2-3; cdr3_aa: CASSLDSGPTDTQYF; cdr3_nt: TGTGCCAGCAGCTTGGATAGCGGGCCCACAGATACGCAGTATTTT
v_call: TRBV29-1; clone_size: NA; d_call: NA; j_call: TRBJ2-7; cdr3_aa: CSGGRDSYEQYF; cdr3_nt: TGCAGCGGTGGACGTGACTCCTACGAGCAGTACTTC
v_call: TRBV20-1; clone_size: NA; d_call: NA; j_call: TRBJ1-1; cdr3_aa: CSADRNRGGATEAFF; cdr3_nt: TGCAGTGCGGACCGTAACCGGGGGGGGGCGACTGAAGCTTTCTTT
v_call: TRBV13; clone_size: many; d_call: NA; j_call: TRBJ1-3; cdr3_aa: CASSTHTVSGNTIYF; cdr3_nt: TGTGCCAGCAGCACCCATACAGTTTCTGGAAACACCATATATTTT
v_call: TRBV7-9; clone_size: NA; d_call: NA; j_call: TRBJ2-7; cdr3_aa: CASTSFAGTYEQYF; cdr3_nt: TGTGCCAGCACCTCATTCGCAGGCACCTACGAGCAGTACTTC
v_call: TRBV7-2; clone_size: few; d_call: NA; j_call: TRBJ2-3; cdr3_aa: CASGQGPGEDTQYF; cdr3_nt: TGTGCCAGCGGCCAGGGTCCGGGTGAGGATACGCAGTATTTT
v_call: TRBV12-3/TRBV12-4; clone_size: many; d_call: NA; j_call: TRBJ1-1; cdr3_aa: CASSLSAYSNAFF; cdr3_nt: TGTGCCAGCAGTTTATCGGCCTACAGCAACGCTTTCTTT
v_call: TRBV4-1; clone_size: few; d_call: NA; j_call: TRBJ2-7; cdr3_aa: CASSQGPTPTTGEQYF; cdr3_nt: TGCGCCAGCAGCCAAGGACCTACTCCTACTACGGGCGAGCAGTACTTC
v_call: TRBV19; clone_size: few; d_call: TRBD1; j_call: TRBJ1-2; cdr3_aa: CASSIRVKDRGFGYGYTF; cdr3_nt: TGTGCCAGTAGTATACGGGTAAAGGACAGGGGGTTCGGCTATGGCTACACCTTC
v_call: TRBV29-1; clone_size: few; d_call: NA; j_call: TRBJ1-2; cdr3_aa: CSVEDRGGGLYGYTF; cdr3_nt: TGCAGCGTTGAAGATAGGGGAGGAGGTCTCTATGGCTACACCTTC
v_call: TRBV19; clone_size: few; d_call: NA; j_call: TRBJ1-5; cdr3_aa: CASGRNQPQHF; cdr3_nt: TGTGCCAGTGGGCGCAATCAGCCCCAGCATTTT
v_call: TRBV4-1; clone_size: many; d_call: TRBD2; j_call: TRBJ2-1; cdr3_aa: CASSPFGREVQFF; cdr3_nt: TGCGCCAGCAGCCCCTTCGGGCGGGAGGTGCAGTTCTTC
v_call: TRBV15; clone_size: NA; d_call: NA; j_call: TRBJ1-1; cdr3_aa: CATSRGPGMNTEAFF; cdr3_nt: TGTGCCACCAGCAGAGGACCAGGGATGAACACTGAAGCTTTCTTT
v_call: TRBV7-2; clone_size: many; d_call: NA; j_call: TRBJ2-7; cdr3_aa: CASSSTGSSYEQYF; cdr3_nt: TGTGCCAGCAGCTCCACAGGGTCCTCCTACGAGCAGTACTTC
v_call: TRBV4-1; clone_size: few; d_call: NA; j_call: TRBJ2-7; cdr3_aa: CASSQPGRTPTEQYF; cdr3_nt: TGCGCCAGCAGCCAACCGGGCCGGACCCCAACAGAGCAGTACTTC
v_call: TRBV24-1; clone_size: many; d_call: NA; j_call: TRBJ1-2; cdr3_aa: CATSDPTSGYTF; cdr3_nt: TGTGCCACCAGTGATCCAACAAGTGGCTACACCTTC
v_call: TRBV7-9; clone_size: NA; d_call: NA; j_call: TRBJ2-7; cdr3_aa: CASSHVGGNSYEQYF; cdr3_nt: TGTGCCAGCAGCCATGTTGGAGGAAACTCCTACGAGCAGTACTTC
v_call: TRBV5-6; clone_size: NA; d_call: TRBD1; j_call: TRBJ1-1; cdr3_aa: CASSLAAGGHTEAFF; cdr3_nt: TGTGCCAGCAGCTTGGCTGCAGGGGGTCACACTGAAGCTTTCTTT
v_call: TRBV19; clone_size: NA; d_call: NA; j_call: TRBJ1-4; cdr3_aa: CASSALEKLFF; cdr3_nt: TGTGCCAGTAGTGCCCTGGAAAAACTGTTTTTT
v_call: TRBV12-3/TRBV12-4; clone_size: many; d_call: TRBD2; j_call: TRBJ2-1; cdr3_aa: CASTLLAGGNEQFF; cdr3_nt: TGTGCCAGCACCCTACTAGCGGGAGGGAATGAGCAGTTCTTC
v_call: TRBV16; clone_size: NA; d_call: NA; j_call: TRBJ1-3; cdr3_aa: CASKGRAPGPLSGNTIYF; cdr3_nt: TGTGCCAGCAAGGGGAGAGCGCCAGGGCCACTCTCTGGAAACACCATATATTTT
v_call: TRBV30; clone_size: NA; d_call: TRBD1; j_call: TRBJ2-7; cdr3_aa: CAWSGTGTGNSYEQYF; cdr3_nt: TGTGCCTGGAGTGGGACCGGGACAGGGAATTCCTACGAGCAGTACTTC
v_call: TRBV7-9; clone_size: few; d_call: TRBD2; j_call: TRBJ2-3; cdr3_aa: CGSSWGLAGASDTQYF; cdr3_nt: TGTGGCAGCAGCTGGGGACTAGCGGGAGCCTCAGATACGCAGTATTTT
v_call: TRBV6-2/TRBV6-3; clone_size: few; d_call: NA; j_call: TRBJ2-7; cdr3_aa: CASGGGQESYEQYF; cdr3_nt: TGTGCCAGCGGGGGAGGACAGGAGTCCTACGAGCAGTACTTC
v_call: TRBV7-8; clone_size: NA; d_call: TRBD2; j_call: TRBJ2-5; cdr3_aa: CASRERGGETQYF; cdr3_nt: TGTGCCAGCAGAGAACGGGGGGGGGAGACCCAGTACTTC
v_call: TRBV6-1; clone_size: NA; d_call: NA; j_call: TRBJ2-3; cdr3_aa: CASRSQGGGDHTDTQYF; cdr3_nt: TGTGCCAGCAGGAGCCAGGGGGGGGGAGACCACACAGATACGCAGTATTTT
v_call: TRBV29-1; clone_size: many; d_call: NA; j_call: TRBJ2-3; cdr3_aa: CSPRDGTTDTQYF; cdr3_nt: TGCAGCCCCAGGGACGGAACCACAGATACGCAGTATTTT
v_call: TRBV20-1; clone_size: NA; d_call: NA; j_call: TRBJ2-4; cdr3_aa: CSASVMGGSEYF; cdr3_nt: TGCAGTGCTAGCGTAATGGGGGGTTCGGAGTACTTC
v_call: TRBV11-1; clone_size: NA; d_call: NA; j_call: TRBJ2-1; cdr3_aa: CACSFSSYNEQFF; cdr3_nt: TGTGCCTGCAGCTTTAGTTCGTACAATGAGCAGTTCTTC
v_call: TRBV12-3/TRBV12-4; clone_size: NA; d_call: NA; j_call: TRBJ1-3; cdr3_aa: CASSFYITGNTIYF; cdr3_nt: TGTGCCAGCAGTTTTTACATAACGGGAAACACCATATATTTT
v_call: TRBV24-1; clone_size: many; d_call: TRBD2; j_call: TRBJ2-5; cdr3_aa: CATSDPGTSGKGETQYF; cdr3_nt: TGTGCCACCAGTGACCCTGGGACTAGCGGGAAGGGAGAGACCCAGTACTTC
v_call: TRBV5-5; clone_size: many; d_call: TRBD1; j_call: TRBJ1-1; cdr3_aa: CASSLASGGKTEAFF; cdr3_nt: TGTGCCAGCAGCTTGGCTTCAGGGGGCAAGACTGAAGCTTTCTTT
v_call: TRBV7-2; clone_size: many; d_call: TRBD2; j_call: TRBJ2-1; cdr3_aa: CASSFTGTSGHNEQFF; cdr3_nt: TGTGCCAGCAGCTTCACCGGGACTAGCGGCCACAATGAGCAGTTCTTC
v_call: TRBV7-3; clone_size: many; d_call: NA; j_call: TRBJ2-6; cdr3_aa: CASSLGASSGANVLTF; cdr3_nt: TGTGCCAGCAGCTTAGGAGCAAGCTCTGGGGCCAACGTCCTGACTTTC
v_call: TRBV7-9; clone_size: NA; d_call: NA; j_call: TRBJ2-4; cdr3_aa: CASSPSIILAKNIQYF; cdr3_nt: TGTGCCAGCAGCCCGTCAATTATTCTAGCCAAAAACATTCAGTACTTC
v_call: TRBV7-8; clone_size: many; d_call: NA; j_call: TRBJ2-1; cdr3_aa: CASSFTANSYNEQFF; cdr3_nt: TGTGCCAGCAGCTTTACAGCGAACTCCTACAATGAGCAGTTCTTC
v_call: TRBV27; clone_size: NA; d_call: NA; j_call: TRBJ2-7; cdr3_aa: CASKLRFGETYEQYF; cdr3_nt: TGTGCCAGCAAGTTACGTTTCGGGGAGACCTACGAGCAGTACTTC
v_call: TRBV12-5; clone_size: many; d_call: NA; j_call: TRBJ1-1; cdr3_aa: CASGFDRLLLNTEAFF; cdr3_nt: TGTGCTAGTGGTTTTGACAGACTCTTGCTGAACACTGAAGCTTTCTTT
v_call: TRBV12-3/TRBV12-4; clone_size: many; d_call: TRBD1; j_call: TRBJ2-5; cdr3_aa: CASNRDSQETQYF; cdr3_nt: TGTGCCAGCAACCGGGACAGCCAAGAGACCCAGTACTTC
v_call: TRBV6-2/TRBV6-3; clone_size: NA; d_call: TRBD1; j_call: TRBJ1-4; cdr3_aa: CASTRGNSHEKLFF; cdr3_nt: TGTGCCAGCACCAGGGGGAATTCGCATGAAAAACTGTTTTTT
v_call: TRBV5-1; clone_size: few; d_call: TRBD1; j_call: TRBJ2-1; cdr3_aa: CASTPGQGLYNEQFF; cdr3_nt: TGCGCCAGCACCCCGGGACAGGGCCTATACAATGAGCAGTTCTTC
v_call: TRBV25-1; clone_size: few; d_call: NA; j_call: TRBJ2-5; cdr3_aa: CASMGGETQYF; cdr3_nt: TGTGCCAGCATGGGGGGCGAGACCCAGTACTTC
v_call: TRBV3-1; clone_size: many; d_call: NA; j_call: TRBJ1-2; cdr3_aa: CASRLATVGYGYTF; cdr3_nt: TGTGCCAGCAGATTAGCGACTGTGGGCTATGGCTACACCTTC
v_call: TRBV20-1; clone_size: NA; d_call: NA; j_call: TRBJ2-1; cdr3_aa: CSARAGTARSYNEQFF; cdr3_nt: TGCAGTGCTAGAGCCGGGACCGCGCGATCCTACAATGAGCAGTTCTTC
v_call: TRBV5-1; clone_size: once; d_call: NA; j_call: TRBJ2-7; cdr3_aa: CASSLSVLEKLVGSGQYF; cdr3_nt: TGCGCCAGCAGCTTGTCCGTCTTAGAGAAACTAGTCGGATCGGGGCAGTACTTC
v_call: TRBV24-1; clone_size: few; d_call: TRBD2; j_call: TRBJ2-1; cdr3_aa: CATSAPRTSGHNEQFF; cdr3_nt: TGTGCCACCAGTGCCCCCAGGACTAGCGGGCACAATGAGCAGTTCTTC
v_call: TRBV30; clone_size: many; d_call: NA; j_call: TRBJ1-4; cdr3_aa: CAWWFGEKLFF; cdr3_nt: TGTGCCTGGTGGTTTGGAGAAAAACTGTTTTTT
v_call: TRBV18; clone_size: many; d_call: NA; j_call: TRBJ2-7; cdr3_aa: CASSPSGAGRYEQYF; cdr3_nt: TGTGCCAGCTCACCAAGTGGGGCAGGACGGTACGAGCAGTACTTC
v_call: TRBV7-2; clone_size: many; d_call: TRBD1; j_call: TRBJ1-2; cdr3_aa: CASSLATGGRGYTF; cdr3_nt: TGTGCCAGCAGCTTAGCAACAGGGGGCCGGGGCTACACCTTC
v_call: TRBV30; clone_size: many; d_call: TRBD2; j_call: TRBJ2-1; cdr3_aa: CAWTSARTSGIYNEQFF; cdr3_nt: TGTGCCTGGACCTCTGCCCGGACTAGCGGGATCTACAATGAGCAGTTCTTC